The 13 T cell receptor beta chains in this list originate from one sample, sequenced in a study of cytomegalovirus exposure and HLA in healthy donors. Vbeta (60) and Jbeta (13) primers were used in the PCR. Using immunoSEQ multiplex PCR, the repertoire was profiled, and TCRdb retains in-frame clones only, with some absent. Of 150,000 to 200,000 clones listed, nearly 70% are singletons. Specimen: PBMCs. The receptors derive from a man aged 25 to 40 in good health and CMV-seropositive.

This clone was picked up one time. The V gene is TRBV7-9, the J gene TRBJ1-1, with 7 bases aligning to TRBD1. With 2 bases clipped from V and 6 bases from J, the junction kept 21 bases outside the gene matches. Germline V lookup: CDR1 SEHNR, CDR2 FQNEAQ (reference sequence). This CDR3 is built from 19 residues. CDR3 DNA: TGTGCCAGCAGCTTACCAGCTTGGAACCTAGGGGGCCGTAAGGCTGAAGCTTTCTTT. Translation gives CASSLPAWNLGGRKAEAFF.

J is TRBJ1-1 and V is TRBV10-1, with a weak D call TRBD1 (5 bases). V was pared by 2 bases and J by 1 base, with 5 bases between. This CDR3 is 13 amino acids long. Germline CDR1 and CDR2: WNHNN and SYGVQD (reference sequence). CDR3 sequence: CASSEQGNTEAFF. The DNA for the CDR3 is TGCGCCAGCAGTGAGCAGGGGAACACTGAAGCTTTCTTT.

The CDR3 DNA reads TGTGCCAGCAGTTACTCGTGGGAGAGCTCCTACAATGAGCAGTTCTTC. Its translation: CASSYSWESSYNEQFF. The chain combines TRBV6-5 with TRBJ2-1; D is possibly TRBD2 (5 bases). Per the germline V gene, CDR1 is MNHEY and CDR2 is SVGAGI. V was shortened by 0 bases and J by 0 bases, with 9 bases between the two germline ends. The CDR3 has 16 amino acids.

This rearrangement joins TRBV15 to TRBJ1-1; 9 bases fit TRBD1. Germline V lookup: CDR1 LNHNV, CDR2 YYDKDF (reference sequence). There are 17 residues in the CDR3. The ends lost 2 bases at V and 0 bases at J; junction bases unmatched: 7. In nucleotides, the CDR3 is TGTGCCACCAGCAGACCCCCGGGACAGGGCTTGAACACTGAAGCTTTCTTT. This codes for CATSRPPGQGLNTEAFF.

V gene TRBV28 combines with J gene TRBJ2-7, with D perhaps matching TRBD2 (6 bases). CDR3 length: 14 amino acids. Germline V gene sequence: CDR1 MDHEN, CDR2 SYDVKM. Deletions cut 2 bases from V and 5 bases from J, with 13 bases between. The CDR3 DNA reads as TGTGCCAGCAGTTTACTCACGGGGGTAGACGAGCAGTACTTC. Amino acid sequence: CASSLLTGVDEQYF.

The chain uses TRBV7-8 and TRBJ1-1; unclear D gene. There are 11 residues in the CDR3. V lost 8 bases, J lost 3 bases, and 7 bases lay in between. Germline-derived CDR1 and CDR2 are SGHVS and FQNEAQ. CDR3 loop: CASFRDTEAFF. DNA of the CDR3: TGTGCCAGCTTCCGGGACACTGAAGCTTTCTTT.

The rearrangement links TRBV7-9 to TRBJ2-3; D not resolved. The CDR3 is made up of 10 amino acids. V lost 5 bases to trimming and J lost 6 bases, with 3 bases between them. Germline assignment: CDR1 SEHNR and CDR2 FQNEAQ (reference sequence). CDR3 protein: CASSLDTQYF. For the CDR3, the DNA is TGTGCCAGCAGCCTTGATACGCAGTATTTT.

The rearrangement joins TRBV6-1 to TRBJ1-1; TRBD1 matches at 9 bases. The germline CDR1 and CDR2 sequences are MNHNS and SASEGT. This CDR3 contains 15 residues. Germline trimming cut 4 bases from V and 3 bases from J; bases unmatched to any gene: 6. CDR3 in amino acids: CASSASTGGDTEAFF. The CDR3 DNA reads as TGTGCCAGCAGTGCCTCCACAGGGGGCGACACTGAAGCTTTCTTT.

This clone was seen only a few times. This sequence joins TRBV5-5 and TRBJ1-2; no definite D call. Germline CDR1 SGHKS, CDR2 YYEKEE (reference sequence). With 5 bases removed from V and 0 bases from J, the gap between germline ends came to 14 bases. The CDR3 consists of 15 residues. CDR3 amino acids: CASSHRPDANYGYTF. The CDR3 DNA follows: TGTGCCAGCAGTCATCGTCCAGATGCTAACTATGGCTACACCTTC.

This chain uses TRBV6-5 with TRBJ2-3; no clear D gene. Germline V gives CDR1 MNHEY, CDR2 SVGAGI. This CDR3 spans 13 amino acids. V lost 2 bases, J lost 4 bases, and 7 bases lay in between. CDR3 residues: CASSYGRPDTQYF. CDR3 nucleotides: TGTGCCAGCAGTTACGGCAGGCCAGATACGCAGTATTTT.

The rearrangement joins TRBV6-1 to TRBJ2-3, with TRBD2 matching 14 bases. The CDR3 runs to 15 residues. After removal of 4 bases from V and 4 bases from J, the junction contained 1 base not matched to a gene. Germline V gives CDR1 MNHNS, CDR2 SASEGT. CDR3 sequence (DNA): TGTGCCAGCAGTGGACTAGCGGGAGGGCCAGATACGCAGTATTTT. This sequence encodes CASSGLAGGPDTQYF.

J is TRBJ2-7 and V is TRBV21-1; the listed D gene, TRBD2, was not tested against the DNA. TRBV21-1 is labeled a pseudogene. The length of the CDR3 is 17 residues. CDR3 sequence: CASSKETSGVDSYEQYF. The CDR3 DNA follows: TGTGCCAGCAGCAAAGAAACAAGCGGGGTCGACTCCTACGAGCAGTACTTC.

The chain joins TRBV5-4 to TRBJ2-7; D unresolved. This CDR3 is 15 amino acids long. V gave up 0 bases and J gave up 2 bases, with 12 bases separating them. Germline V gives CDR1 SGHNT, CDR2 YYREEE (reference sequence). CDR3 loop: CASSLDAGQAYEQYF. Here the CDR3 DNA reads TGTGCCAGCAGCTTGGATGCTGGGCAGGCCTACGAGCAGTACTTC.